The next 24 T cell receptor beta chains were all read from a single sample in a study of blood T cell repertoires in COVID-19. Clones were sequenced by immunoSEQ multiplex PCR, and TCRdb holds only the in-frame ones, with some missing. This table has some 300,000 clones, around 90% appearing once. The sequenced sample consisted of peripheral blood. These receptors originate from a woman between 35 and 50 years old with COVID-19, enrolled during active disease.

The CDR3 loop is CASSEFILSSGNTIYF. The CDR3 bases are TGTGCCAGCAGTGAATTTATACTGAGCTCTGGAAACACCATATATTTT. The V gene is TRBV6-1, the J gene TRBJ1-3, with no clear D. This CDR3 region has 16 residues. The germline V gene encodes CDR1 MNHNS and CDR2 SASEGT. Trimming stripped 2 bases from V and 0 bases from J, with 11 bases between.

DNA of the CDR3: TGTGCCAGCAGCCATGGACAGTTCTCCTACGAGCAGTACTTC. The encoded protein is CASSHGQFSYEQYF. The chain has TRBV3-1 (or the pseudogene TRBV3-2) and TRBJ2-7, with TRBD1 as a possible D gene (6 bases). Deletions cut 3 bases from V and 0 bases from J, with 9 bases between. Germline lookup yields CDR1 LGHDT and CDR2 YNNKEL (reference sequence). The CDR3 sequence is 14 residues long.

CDR3 DNA sequence: TGTGCCAGCTCACCCATACAGGGGCTCGAAAGCACTGAAGCTTTCTTT. This gives the protein CASSPIQGLESTEAFF. This rearrangement joins TRBV18 to TRBJ1-1, with 7 bases matching TRBD1. After removal of 3 bases from V and 4 bases from J, the junction contained 11 bases not matched to a gene. CDR3 length: 16 amino acids. Germline V gene sequence: CDR1 KGHSH, CDR2 LQKENI.

The chain recombines TRBV7-8 with TRBJ2-7; possible D gene TRBD1, 5 bases. Trimming removed 5 bases at V and 2 bases at J, with 7 bases between. Per germline, CDR1 SGHVS and CDR2 FQNEAQ. CDR3 length equals 12 residues. CDR3 amino acids: CASSQGPYEQYF. In nucleotides, the CDR3 is TGTGCCAGCAGCCAGGGCCCCTACGAGCAGTACTTC.

The V gene is TRBV28, the J gene TRBJ1-2; the D gene is possibly TRBD1 (6 bases). Germline V CDR1 and CDR2: MDHEN, SYDVKM. V was trimmed by 5 bases and J by 4 bases, leaving 8 bases between them. The CDR3 sequence is 12 residues long. CDR3 DNA sequence: TGTGCCAGCAGTACACAGGGCTATGGCTACACCTTC. Translating gives CASSTQGYGYTF.

The chain joins TRBV19 to TRBJ1-2, with 9 bases aligning to TRBD1. This CDR3 is 15 amino acids long. With V trimmed by 5 bases and J by 5 bases, 9 bases remained unmatched. The germline CDR1 and CDR2 sequences are LNHDA and SQIVND (reference sequence). CDR3 DNA sequence: TGTGCCAGTAGTCCCCGGGACAGGGAAGCATATGGCTACACCTTC. This encodes CASSPRDREAYGYTF.

V is TRBV29-1 and J is TRBJ2-1; 7 bases match TRBD1. In germline, CDR1 is SQVTM, CDR2 ANQGSEA. After removal of 4 bases from V and 0 bases from J, the junction contained 9 bases not matched to a gene. The CDR3 contains 16 residues. The CDR3 DNA reads as TGCAGCGTTGCCGAAACAGGGGCTAACTCCTACAATGAGCAGTTCTTC. It codes for CSVAETGANSYNEQFF.

The rearrangement links TRBV6-5 to TRBJ2-1; TRBD1 matches at 8 bases. CDR1 and CDR2 from the germline V gene are MNHEY and SVGAGI. The CDR3 has 13 amino acids. Unmatched junction bases numbered 4, after V lost 3 bases and J lost 9 bases. CDR3 sequence (DNA): TGTGCCAGCAGTTATCGACAGGGGATTGAGCAGTTCTTC. This encodes CASSYRQGIEQFF.

The rearrangement uses TRBV27 and TRBJ2-5, with D hard to call. Germline loops: CDR1 MNHEY, CDR2 SMNVEV (reference sequence). V gave up 0 bases and J gave up 5 bases, with 13 bases separating them. The CDR3 contains 15 residues. The DNA for the CDR3 is TGTGCCAGCAGTTTATCGGCCCCGCCTTGGGAGACCCAGTACTTC. Encoded protein: CASSLSAPPWETQYF.

A few counts support this clone. The chain employs TRBV6-2 or TRBV6-3 and TRBJ2-7; a weak D match, TRBD1 (6 bases). The CDR3 runs to 15 residues. Trimming pared 5 bases from V and 2 bases from J, leaving 16 bases between. Germline V gene lookup returns CDR1 MNHEY and CDR2 SVGEGT. DNA for the CDR3: TGTGCCAGCAGTCAATACCCGGACAGAGCCTACGAGCAGTACTTC. This gives the protein CASSQYPDRAYEQYF.

The V call is TRBV3-1 (or the pseudogene TRBV3-2), the J call TRBJ2-1, with 10 bases matching TRBD2. Trimming took 2 bases from V and 4 from J; bases not matched to a gene: 2. The CDR3 loop spans 15 amino acids. CDR1 and CDR2 (germline): LGHDT, YNNKEL (reference sequence). The CDR3, as DNA: TGTGCCAGCAGCCAAACTAGCGGGGTTTACAATGAGCAGTTCTTC. Its protein product is CASSQTSGVYNEQFF.

The chain couples TRBV11-3 to TRBJ2-2; 8 nucleotides line up with TRBD2. The CDR3 runs 15 residues. Germline CDR1 is SGHNT and CDR2 is YENEEA. Trimming cost V 5 bases and J 2 bases; bases outside gene matches: 4. CDR3 loop: CASSPRGGNTGELFF. The DNA for the CDR3 is TGTGCCAGCAGCCCCCGGGGGGGAAACACCGGGGAGCTGTTTTTT.

This clone has only one observation. The V gene is TRBV28, the J gene TRBJ1-2, with TRBD1 as a possible D gene (6 bases). The CDR3 runs to 14 residues. Trimming took 3 bases from V and 8 from J, leaving 16 bases between them. The germline gives CDR1 MDHEN, CDR2 SYDVKM. This CDR3 is CASSLTSGVWGYTF. DNA of the CDR3: TGTGCCAGCAGTTTGACCTCAGGGGTTTGGGGCTACACCTTC.

The chain joins TRBV5-4 to TRBJ2-3, with no clear D. CDR1 and CDR2 from the germline V gene are SGHNT and YYREEE (reference sequence). V was clipped by 0 bases and J by 3 bases, with 5 bases between them. This CDR3 has 13 amino acids. CDR3 residues: CASSLGGTDTQYF. In DNA, the CDR3 is TGTGCCAGCAGCTTGGGCGGAACAGATACGCAGTATTTT.

The rearrangement joins TRBV20-1 to TRBJ2-1, with D unresolved. CDR1 is DFQATT, CDR2 SNEGSKA, per germline (reference sequence). The V gene lost 6 bases and the J gene lost 4 bases, with 16 bases spanning the gap. The CDR3 length is 14 residues. CDR3 in DNA: TGCAGTGCGAGTGAGTCCCTTTCTTACAATGAGCAGTTCTTC. Translated: CSASESLSYNEQFF.

The chain links TRBV7-9 to TRBJ1-1; a weak D match, TRBD1 (5 bases). Germline V gene lookup returns CDR1 SEHNR and CDR2 FQNEAQ (reference sequence). This CDR3 region has 15 residues. V lost 3 bases and J 0 bases, leaving 11 bases between the germline ends. Written as DNA, the CDR3 is TGTGCCAGCAGCTTCGACAGCCCGCTGAACACTGAAGCTTTCTTT. Its translation is CASSFDSPLNTEAFF.

The chain couples TRBV4-1 to TRBJ1-1; D call uncertain. With 4 bases removed from V and 1 base from J, the gap between germline ends came to 7 bases. The CDR3 covers 13 residues. Germline assignment: CDR1 MGHRA and CDR2 YSYEKL. As DNA, the CDR3 is TGCGCCAGCAGCCGAGTCCAGAACACTGAAGCTTTCTTT. Its protein is CASSRVQNTEAFF.

This rearrangement joins TRBV19 to TRBJ1-4, with D perhaps TRBD1 (6 bases). Trimming pared 1 base from V and 7 bases from J, leaving 13 bases between. In germline, CDR1 is LNHDA, CDR2 SQIVND (reference sequence). The CDR3 extends over 15 amino acids. The CDR3 region is CASSIATGRREKLFF. The CDR3 DNA follows: TGTGCCAGTAGTATAGCTACAGGGCGACGTGAAAAACTGTTTTTT.

J is TRBJ1-5 and V is TRBV18; D is unresolved. The CDR3 loop spans 16 amino acids. Germline CDR1 and CDR2: KGHSH and LQKENI. The ends were cut back, 4 bases at V and 1 base at J, with 14 bases in the middle. The CDR3 here is CASSLGGGRSNQPQHF. In DNA, the CDR3 is TGTGCCAGCTCACTCGGCGGAGGTAGGAGCAATCAGCCCCAGCATTTT.

This rearrangement joins TRBV4-3 to TRBJ1-1; 8 bases are shared with TRBD1. The V gene's germline CDR1 is LGHNA and CDR2 YSLEER. The CDR3 covers 16 residues. Trimming took 3 bases from V and 11 from J; bases not matched to a gene: 17. The CDR3, as DNA: TGCGCCAGCAGCCACGCAAGGGACAGGACGGTCCCGGGGGCTTTCTTT. The encoded protein is CASSHARDRTVPGAFF.

This chain links TRBV14 with TRBJ2-1; 10 bases agree with TRBD2. The CDR3 spans 17 residues. V shed 3 bases, J shed 0 bases, and the junction held 5 bases outside the gene matches. Germline CDR1 and CDR2: SGHDN and FVKESK. The CDR3 DNA reads as TGTGCCAGCAGCCACGACAGACTAGCGGGCTCCTACAATGAGCAGTTCTTC. Encoded protein: CASSHDRLAGSYNEQFF.

V usage is TRBV5-1 and J usage is TRBJ1-5; the D is unclear. This CDR3 region has 15 residues. Between the trimmed V and J ends, which lost 4 bases and 1 base, there was a span of 12 bases. Germline CDR1 is SGHRS and CDR2 is YFSETQ. The CDR3 is CASSPAGWSNQPQHF. The DNA for the CDR3 is TGCGCCAGCAGCCCGGCGGGATGGAGCAATCAGCCCCAGCATTTT.

The gene calls are TRBV4-3 and TRBJ2-3; 7 bases agree with TRBD2. The CDR3 spans 16 residues. Germline CDR1 reads LGHNA; CDR2 reads YSLEER. With 0 bases clipped from V and 4 bases from J, the junction kept 7 bases outside the gene matches. CDR3 bases: TGCGCCAGCAGCCAAGATTTGGGCGGGAGTGCAGATACGCAGTATTTT. It translates to CASSQDLGGSADTQYF.

This clone was seen just once. The chain combines TRBV19 with TRBJ2-1; unclear D gene. The CDR3 is 12 amino acids. Germline CDR1 is LNHDA and CDR2 is SQIVND (reference sequence). Between the trimmed V and J ends, which lost 3 bases and 4 bases, there was a span of 4 bases. Written as DNA, the CDR3 is TGTGCCAGTAGTATCGGGTACAATGAGCAGTTCTTC. Translated: CASSIGYNEQFF.